This T cell receptor (beta chain) was profiled in a study of T cell repertoires in cytomegalovirus infection. Study as a whole: CMV epitopes, recently identified HLA-C-restricted and well-studied HLA-B-restricted, were used. Evidence of both CMV infection and a matching HLA type came from public TCR beta signatures.

As concerns this clonotype: The antigen remains unidentified.

TCRdb itself ran the reads through MiXCR, one entry per CDR3 protein. The data show about 890,000 distinct CDR3 sequences, approximately 31% seen once. Whole-study results and caveats: HLA-C-restricted CMV-specific TCR beta clonotypes were dominant in the ex vivo response.

The source is a human donor in good health (CMV status not recorded). Some clones in this sample may be carry-over from other donors' samples. Sequencing was performed on cultured CD8+ T cells from PBMCs, taken from culture after CMV antigen stimulation.

The chain's CDR3 is CASSDPGQGGEQYF. The CDR3 region has the DNA TGTGCCAGCAGCGACCCGGGACAGGGGGGCGAGCAGTACTTC. The gene calls are TRBV2 and TRBJ2-7, with 11 bases aligning to TRBD1. The V and J ends lost 6 bases and 6 bases, in that order; junction bases with no gene match: 7. This CDR3 is 14 amino acids long. Germline V gene sequence: CDR1 SNHLY, CDR2 FYNNEI.